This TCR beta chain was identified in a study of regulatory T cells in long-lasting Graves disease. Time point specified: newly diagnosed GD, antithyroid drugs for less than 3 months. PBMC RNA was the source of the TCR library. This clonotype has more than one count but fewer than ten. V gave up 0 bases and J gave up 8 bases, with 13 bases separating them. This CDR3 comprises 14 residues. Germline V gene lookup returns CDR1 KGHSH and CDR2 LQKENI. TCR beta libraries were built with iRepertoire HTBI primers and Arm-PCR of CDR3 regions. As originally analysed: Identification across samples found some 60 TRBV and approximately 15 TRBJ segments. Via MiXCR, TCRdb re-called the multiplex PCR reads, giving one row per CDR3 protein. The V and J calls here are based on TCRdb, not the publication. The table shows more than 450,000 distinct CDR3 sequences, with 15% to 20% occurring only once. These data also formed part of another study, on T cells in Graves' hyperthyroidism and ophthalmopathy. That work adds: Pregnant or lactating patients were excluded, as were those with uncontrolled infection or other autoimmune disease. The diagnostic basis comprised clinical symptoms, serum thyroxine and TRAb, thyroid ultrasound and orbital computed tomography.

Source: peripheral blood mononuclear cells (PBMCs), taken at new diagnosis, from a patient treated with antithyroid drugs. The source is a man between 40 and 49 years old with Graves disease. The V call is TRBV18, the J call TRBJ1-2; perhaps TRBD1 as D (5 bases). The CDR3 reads CASSPPGTLEGYTF. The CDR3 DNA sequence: TGTGCCAGCTCACCACCGGGGACCTTGGAAGGCTACACCTTC.